These 30 T cell receptor beta chains originate from one sample sequenced in a study of T cell responses to AZD1222 COVID-19 vaccine. Measured with immunoSEQ multiplex PCR; TCRdb has only the in-frame clones, and not every one. The repertoire holds 55,000 to 65,000 clones, with around 80% as singletons. The sample here was peripheral blood, taken 28 days after the second AZD1222 dose. These receptors all come from an adult who received the AZD1222 COVID-19 vaccine.

This clone was seen a handful of times. The J gene is TRBJ1-4, the V gene TRBV6-5; possible D gene TRBD1, 5 bases. Trimming took 6 bases from V and 8 from J, leaving 13 bases between them. The CDR3 sequence is 13 residues long. Germline values: CDR1 MNHEY, CDR2 SVGAGI. The CDR3 DNA reads as TGTGCCAGCAGGGAGGGGCCGGGAGAAAAACTGTTTTTT. This sequence encodes CASREGPGEKLFF.

This clone was seen only a few times. The chain joins TRBV4-2 to TRBJ2-5; TRBD2 matches at 10 bases. This CDR3 has 17 amino acids. J lost 4 bases, V lost 2 bases, and 10 bases had no gene match. Germline V gene sequence: CDR1 LGHNA, CDR2 YNFKEQ. The CDR3 nucleotides are TGTGCCAGCAGCCAACTACAAGGACTAGCGGAGGTAGAGACCCAGTACTTC. This gives the protein CASSQLQGLAEVETQYF.

This chain uses TRBV5-1 with TRBJ1-3; D call uncertain. The CDR3 length is 16 residues. Germline V gene lookup returns CDR1 SGHRS and CDR2 YFSETQ. Trimming stripped 0 bases from V and 4 bases from J, with 14 bases between. Here the CDR3 DNA reads TGCGCCAGCAGCTTGGCCCCGGTAGGGTCGGGAAACACCATATATTTT. Its protein product is CASSLAPVGSGNTIYF.

The sample holds a few counts of this clone. The V call is TRBV19, the J call TRBJ2-6, with D unresolved. The CDR3 is made up of 15 amino acids. Germline V CDR1 and CDR2: LNHDA, SQIVND (reference sequence). Trimming removed 2 bases at V and 0 bases at J, with 5 bases between. The CDR3 protein is CASSIIRSGANVLTF. The CDR3 DNA reads TGTGCCAGTAGTATAATCCGCTCTGGGGCCAACGTCCTGACTTTC.

This clone was seen only a few times. The gene calls are TRBV24-1 and TRBJ2-1, with D unresolved. Trimming cost V 3 bases and J 6 bases, with 8 bases left between them. Germline loops: CDR1 KGHDR, CDR2 SFDVKD. There are 13 residues in the CDR3. CDR3 nucleotide sequence: TGTGCCACCAGTGATCCGGTCCTCAATGAGCAGTTCTTC. This encodes CATSDPVLNEQFF.

The V and J genes are TRBV7-8 and TRBJ2-7, with D possibly matching TRBD2 (5 bases). This CDR3 is built from 15 residues. CDR1 and CDR2 from the germline V gene are SGHVS and FQNEAQ. V was pared by 5 bases and J by 3 bases, with 17 bases between. The CDR3 is CASSPLEAVVYEQYF. CDR3 DNA: TGTGCCAGCAGCCCATTGGAGGCCGTGGTCTACGAGCAGTACTTC.

With respect to this clone: The sample carries other DNA sequences with the same CDR3. The J gene is TRBJ1-2, the V gene TRBV7-2, with D possibly being TRBD1 (6 bases). The V gene's germline CDR1 is SGHTA and CDR2 FQGNSA. The CDR3 runs to 14 residues. V dropped 1 base and J dropped 2 bases, with 8 bases sitting between them. In nucleotides, the CDR3 is TGTGCCAGCAGCTTAGACAGGGCCAACTATGGCTACACCTTC. Translated: CASSLDRANYGYTF.

The chain links TRBV5-5 to TRBJ1-4, with D possibly matching TRBD1 (6 bases). Germline assignment: CDR1 SGHKS and CDR2 YYEKEE (reference sequence). The length of the CDR3 is 16 residues. Trimming took 4 bases from V and 7 from J, leaving 20 bases between them. This chain's CDR3 is CASSPEGYRDSEKLFF. Here the CDR3 DNA reads TGTGCCAGCAGCCCCGAGGGGTACAGGGATAGTGAAAAACTGTTTTTT.

V usage is TRBV30 and J usage is TRBJ2-2; 10 bases agree with TRBD1. The CDR3 is 15 amino acids. V was clipped by 3 bases and J by 5 bases; unmatched bases: 6. CDR1 is GTSNPN and CDR2 is SVGIG in the germline V gene (reference sequence). This CDR3 is CAWSRTGGLTGELFF. CDR3 coding DNA: TGTGCCTGGAGCCGGACAGGGGGTTTGACCGGGGAGCTGTTTTTT.

The table lists this clone with a count of one. This CDR3 reads CASSPGQALNEQFF. The DNA of the CDR3 is TGCGCCAGCAGTCCCGGACAGGCCCTTAATGAGCAGTTCTTC. This chain joins TRBV10-1 and TRBJ2-1, with TRBD1 matching over 7 bases. The length of the CDR3 is 14 residues. CDR1 and CDR2 from the germline V gene are WNHNN and SYGVQD (reference sequence). Trimming cost V 5 bases and J 7 bases; bases outside gene matches: 8.

This clone was seen a single time. The rearrangement uses TRBV2 and TRBJ2-2; maybe TRBD1 (6 bases). The CDR3 has 18 residues. CDR1 is SNHLY and CDR2 is FYNNEI in the germline V gene. V lost 2 bases and J lost 2, with 18 bases in between. The CDR3 spells CASSESSSGALNTGELFF. CDR3 nucleotide sequence: TGTGCCAGCAGTGAATCATCGTCAGGGGCCTTAAACACCGGGGAGCTGTTTTTT.

The chain is built from TRBV28 and TRBJ2-3, with D maybe TRBD2 (6 bases). The CDR3 spans 17 residues. The V end was cut by 3 bases, the J end by 5 bases, with 21 bases between. CDR1 and CDR2 (germline): MDHEN, SYDVKM. CDR3 DNA sequence: TGTGCCAGCAGTTTGGGATTGTCGGGGGTCCTGGGAGATACGCAGTATTTT. This gives the protein CASSLGLSGVLGDTQYF. The whole variable domain, remainder taken from reference TRBV28 and TRBJ2-3, is DVKVTQSSRYLVKRTGEKVFLECVQDMDHENMFWYRQDPGLGLRLIYFSYDVKMKEKGDIPEGYSVSREKKERFSLILESASTNQTSMYLCASSLGLSGVLGDTQYFGPGTRLTVL.

This chain connects TRBV5-4 to TRBJ1-4, with 10 bases matching TRBD1. CDR3 length: 14 residues. Germline V gene lookup returns CDR1 SGHNT and CDR2 YYREEE (reference sequence). The V gene end was trimmed by 4 bases and the J gene end by 6 bases; junction bases not matched to a gene: 3. The CDR3 DNA sequence: TGTGCCAGCAGCCCTGGGACAGGGGATGAAAAACTGTTTTTT. Its translation: CASSPGTGDEKLFF.

The CDR3 DNA reads as TGTGCCAGCAGACTACAGGGACTTGAGCAGTTCTTC. Its protein is CASRLQGLEQFF. The gene calls are TRBV28 and TRBJ2-1; TRBD1 or TRBD2 may be the D gene (6 bases each). Trimming took 6 bases from V and 9 from J, leaving 12 bases between them. CDR3 length equals 12 residues. Germline CDR1 is MDHEN and CDR2 is SYDVKM.

This clone was found once. The chain recombines TRBV6-6 with TRBJ2-1, with TRBD2 matching over 7 bases. The CDR3 loop spans 13 amino acids. Germline CDR1 MNHNY, CDR2 SVGAGI (reference sequence). V lost 2 bases and J lost 6; bases outside the gene matches: 1. The CDR3 loop is CASSYRGGNEQFF. The CDR3 DNA reads TGTGCCAGCAGTTACCGCGGGGGCAATGAGCAGTTCTTC.

The chain links TRBV5-1 to TRBJ1-5, with a tentative D call TRBD1 (5 bases). V lost 4 bases, J lost 5 bases, and 16 bases lay in between. The CDR3 is made up of 15 amino acids. Germline V CDR1 and CDR2: SGHRS, YFSETQ. The CDR3 loop reads CASSPEWGRDQPQHF. DNA of the CDR3: TGCGCCAGCAGCCCGGAATGGGGGAGAGATCAGCCCCAGCATTTT.

This chain joins TRBV11-2 and TRBJ2-1; TRBD1 is a possible D gene (5 bases). CDR3 length: 15 residues. Germline CDR1 SGHAT, CDR2 FQNNGV. The ends were cut back, 2 bases at V and 7 bases at J, with 15 bases in the middle. In DNA form, the CDR3 reads TGTGCCAGCAGCTTACCCGGCCAGGGTAGAAATGAGCAGTTCTTC. It encodes CASSLPGQGRNEQFF.

This chain uses TRBV7-3 with TRBJ2-3; 8 positions agree with TRBD1. Germline CDR1 SGHTA, CDR2 FQGTGA. Unmatched junction bases numbered 3, after V lost 4 bases and J lost 3 bases. The length of the CDR3 is 14 residues. The CDR3 bases are TGTGCCAGCAGCTCGACAGGGGTGACAGATACGCAGTATTTT. Translating gives CASSSTGVTDTQYF.

The J gene is TRBJ2-4, the V gene TRBV2; D is possibly TRBD2 (5 bases). Germline V gene data show CDR1 as SNHLY and CDR2 as FYNNEI. Trimming shortened V by 0 bases and J by 6 bases, and 12 bases separated the two germline ends. This CDR3 contains 15 residues. CDR3 sequence (DNA): TGTGCCAGCAGTGAAGCCGGGGTAAATGGAAACATTCAGTACTTC. It encodes CASSEAGVNGNIQYF. Together with reference TRBV2 and TRBJ2-4, the CDR3 gives the full variable domain: EPEVTQTPSHQVTQMGQEVILRCVPISNHLYFYWYRQILGQKVEFLVSFYNNEISEKSEIFDDQFSVERPDGSNFTLKIRSTKLEDSAMYFCASSEAGVNGNIQYFGAGTRLSVL.

The chain employs TRBV11-3 and TRBJ1-6, with TRBD1 as a possible D gene (6 bases). This CDR3 region has 13 residues. The V end was cut by 5 bases, the J end by 7 bases, with 9 bases between. Germline-derived CDR1 and CDR2 are SGHNT and YENEEA. In DNA form, the CDR3 reads TGTGCCAGCAGCCCCGGACAGAATTCACCCCTCCACTTT. It translates to CASSPGQNSPLHF.

The chain has TRBV7-2 and TRBJ2-2, with unresolved D. CDR1 and CDR2 (germline): SGHTA, FQGNSA. This CDR3 has 14 amino acids. Between the trimmed V and J ends, which lost 2 bases and 1 base, there was a span of 5 bases. The CDR3 nucleotides read TGTGCCAGCAGCTTAATTATGAACACCGGGGAGCTGTTTTTT. Translated: CASSLIMNTGELFF. The full variable domain, its missing parts supplied by reference TRBV7-2 and TRBJ2-2, is GAGVSQSPSNKVTEKGKDVELRCDPISGHTALYWYRQSLGQGLEFLIYFQGNSAPDKSGLPSDRFSAERTGGSVSTLTIQRTQQEDSAVYLCASSLIMNTGELFFGEGSRLTVL.

The CDR3 DNA reads as TGTGCCACTCCGGGGGGGGGAGACTATGGCTACACCTTC. As protein: CATPGGGDYGYTF. The chain links TRBV28 to TRBJ1-2, with TRBD1 as a possible D gene (5 bases). Germline CDR1 and CDR2: MDHEN and SYDVKM. The germline V and J ends were trimmed by 10 bases and 3 bases, with 15 bases remaining between them. The CDR3 covers 13 residues.

The chain combines TRBV5-4 with TRBJ2-2, with a weak D call TRBD1 (5 bases). CDR1 and CDR2 from the germline V gene are SGHNT and YYREEE (reference sequence). The germline V and J ends were trimmed by 1 base and 1 base, with 8 bases remaining between them. The CDR3 length is 15 residues. Here the CDR3 DNA reads TGTGCCAGCAGCTTGTGGCAGGGGAACACCGGGGAGCTGTTTTTT. The encoded protein is CASSLWQGNTGELFF.

The V and J genes are TRBV6-5 and TRBJ1-6, with 7 bases lining up with TRBD1. With 5 bases clipped from V and 5 bases from J, the junction kept 3 bases outside the gene matches. The CDR3 is 14 residues long. Germline CDR1 is MNHEY and CDR2 is SVGAGI. The CDR3 nucleotides are TGTGCCAGCAGTAAGGGGACAGATAATTCACCCCTCCACTTT. Protein: CASSKGTDNSPLHF.

CDR3 sequence: CASSSLAGSSYEQYF. In DNA form, the CDR3 reads TGTGCCAGCAGTTCTCTAGCGGGAAGCTCCTACGAGCAGTACTTC. The chain uses TRBV6-1 and TRBJ2-7, with TRBD2 matching over 9 bases. V gave up 5 bases and J gave up 0 bases; unmatched junction bases: 5. This CDR3 is built from 15 residues. Looked up from germline, CDR1 is MNHNS and CDR2 is SASEGT.

This chain uses TRBV30 with TRBJ1-2, with D possibly TRBD1 on 6 matching bases. The V gene's germline CDR1 is GTSNPN and CDR2 SVGIG (reference sequence). The V and J ends lost 0 bases and 4 bases respectively, with 9 bases between them. This CDR3 is 13 amino acids long. The CDR3 nucleotides are TGTGCCTGGAGTGTGGGGGCGCGCTATGGCTACACCTTC. Amino acid sequence: CAWSVGARYGYTF. Complete variable domain (other parts from reference TRBV30 and TRBJ1-2): SQTIHQWPATLVQPVGSPLSLECTVEGTSNPNLYWYRQAAGRGLQLLFYSVGIGQISSEVPQNLSASRPQDRQFILSSKKLLLSDSGFYLCAWSVGARYGYTFGSGTRLTVV.

J is TRBJ2-1 and V is TRBV19, with 10 bases identical to TRBD2. This CDR3 has 16 residues. V dropped 4 bases and J dropped 4; count of bases not matched to a gene: 7. Germline-derived CDR1 and CDR2 are LNHDA and SQIVND (reference sequence). CDR3 sequence (DNA): TGTGCCAGTAGTAAGCGGGAGGGACTGGGTTACAATGAGCAGTTCTTC. Translation: CASSKREGLGYNEQFF.

The chain carries TRBV7-9 and TRBJ2-7; TRBD1 aligns across 10 bases. The V segment lost 3 bases and the J segment 4 bases; nucleotides outside the gene matches: 3. This CDR3 region has 14 residues. From germline, CDR1 is SEHNR and CDR2 FQNEAQ (reference sequence). The CDR3 reads CASSFRDRGYEQYF. The CDR3 DNA sequence: TGTGCCAGCAGCTTCCGGGACAGGGGTTACGAGCAGTACTTC.

V is TRBV27 and J is TRBJ2-5; D is uncertain. V lost 6 bases to trimming and J lost 4 bases, with 18 bases between them. Germline V gives CDR1 MNHEY, CDR2 SMNVEV (reference sequence). The CDR3 has 15 residues. The CDR3 spells CASSRNPVGLETQYF. CDR3 DNA sequence: TGTGCCAGCAGCCGGAACCCCGTGGGCCTAGAGACCCAGTACTTC.

The table lists this clone with a count of one. This sequence joins TRBV7-2 and TRBJ2-2; D not resolved. The V end lost 5 bases, the J end lost 1 base, and 14 bases lay between the germline ends. The CDR3 consists of 16 residues. Germline CDR1 is SGHTA and CDR2 is FQGNSA. The CDR3 is CASSAFRQMNTGELFF. For the CDR3, the DNA is TGTGCCAGCAGCGCCTTTCGGCAAATGAACACCGGGGAGCTGTTTTTT.